Only a few counts were recorded for the clone carrying this TCR beta chain. This sample stems from a study of T cells after yellow fever vaccination. Researchers made TCR cDNA using 5'RACE template switching, and this step added a universal primer site and UMIs. One entry per CDR3 protein results from TCRdb running MiXCR on the 5' RACE reads. The sample lists under 55,000 distinct CDR3 sequences, about 6.8% occurring once. CDR1 and CDR2 from the germline V gene are SGHDT and YYEEEE. Germline trimming cut 0 bases from V and 13 bases from J; bases unmatched to any gene: 8. The CDR3 consists of 14 residues. The study's findings and limits: The appearance of a small share of clonotypes in both CD4 and CD8 compartments was observed. The study found a weaker secondary response that peaked faster, day 5 versus 15.

The sequence was obtained from a man between 25 and 39 years old who received the YFV17D yellow fever vaccine. The sequencing here drew on CD8+ T cells not binding an NS4B(214-222) dextramer, sorted from PBMCs, taken 45 days after the yellow fever booster vaccination. The chain joins TRBV5-6 to TRBJ2-1; 9 positions match TRBD2. CDR3 DNA: TGTGCCAGCAGCTTGGGAGGGGCGGGAGGGCCTCAGTTCTTC. As protein: CASSLGGAGGPQFF.